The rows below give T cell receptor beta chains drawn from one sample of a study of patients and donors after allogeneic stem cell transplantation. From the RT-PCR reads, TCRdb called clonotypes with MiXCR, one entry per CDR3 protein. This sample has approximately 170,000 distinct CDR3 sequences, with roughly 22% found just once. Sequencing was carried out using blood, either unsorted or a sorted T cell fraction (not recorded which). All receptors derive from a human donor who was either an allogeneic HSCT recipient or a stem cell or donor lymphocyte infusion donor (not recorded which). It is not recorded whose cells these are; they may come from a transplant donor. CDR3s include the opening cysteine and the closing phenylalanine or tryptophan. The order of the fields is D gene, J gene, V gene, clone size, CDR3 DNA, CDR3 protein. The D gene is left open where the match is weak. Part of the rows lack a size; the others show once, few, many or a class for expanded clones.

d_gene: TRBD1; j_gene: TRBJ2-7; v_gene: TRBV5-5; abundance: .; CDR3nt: TGTGCCAGCACCAGATCCGGGACAGGCTCCTACGAGCAGTACTTC; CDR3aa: CASTRSGTGSYEQYF
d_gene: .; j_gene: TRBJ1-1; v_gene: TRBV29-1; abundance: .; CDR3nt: TGCAGCGTTGCGGGCGTTGAAGCTTTCTTT; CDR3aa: CSVAGVEAFF
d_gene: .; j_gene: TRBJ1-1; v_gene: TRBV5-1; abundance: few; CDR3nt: TGCGCCAGCAGCTTGGTATCCGGGAACACTGAAGCTTTCTTT; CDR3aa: CASSLVSGNTEAFF
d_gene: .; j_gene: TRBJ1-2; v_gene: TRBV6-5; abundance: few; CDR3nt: TGTGCCAGCAGTTACCGACACAGGTTGGGTGGCTACACCTTC; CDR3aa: CASSYRHRLGGYTF
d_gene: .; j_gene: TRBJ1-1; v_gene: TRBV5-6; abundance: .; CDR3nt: TGTGCCAGCAGCTCAGGGTTTGGCACTGAAGCTTTCTTT; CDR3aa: CASSSGFGTEAFF
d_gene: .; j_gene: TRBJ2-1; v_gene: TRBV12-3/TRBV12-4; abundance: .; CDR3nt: TGTGCCAGCATCCCCCCGGGGCGGCTCGATTACAATGAGCAGTTCTTC; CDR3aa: CASIPPGRLDYNEQFF
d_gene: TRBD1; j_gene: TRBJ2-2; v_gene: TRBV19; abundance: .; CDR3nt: TGTGCCAGTAGAGGGGGCAGGTACAGGGACACCGGGGAGCTGTTTTTT; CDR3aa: CASRGGRYRDTGELFF
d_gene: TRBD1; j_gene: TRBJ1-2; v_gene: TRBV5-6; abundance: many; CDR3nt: TGTGCCAGCAGCCGGACAGGCCTCTATGGCTACACCTTC; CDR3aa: CASSRTGLYGYTF
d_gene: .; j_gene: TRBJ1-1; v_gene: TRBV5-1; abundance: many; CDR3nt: TGTGCCAGCAGCCCCGGGACAGAAGCTTTCTTT; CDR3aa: CASSPGTEAFF
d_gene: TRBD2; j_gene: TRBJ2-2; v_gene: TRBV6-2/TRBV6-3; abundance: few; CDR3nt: TGTGCCAGCAGTTACTCGTATATCGGGACTAGCGGTTTCAACACCGGGGAGCTGTTTTTT; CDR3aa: CASSYSYIGTSGFNTGELFF
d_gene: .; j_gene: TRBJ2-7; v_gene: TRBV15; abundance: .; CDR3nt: TGTGCCACCAGCAGAGCGAAGGGGCGTGGATGGGAGCAGTACTTC; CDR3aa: CATSRAKGRGWEQYF
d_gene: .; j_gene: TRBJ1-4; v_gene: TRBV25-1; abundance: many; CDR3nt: TGTGCCAGCAGTGAATTGGGGCAGTCCGAGGAAAAACTGTTTTTT; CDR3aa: CASSELGQSEEKLFF
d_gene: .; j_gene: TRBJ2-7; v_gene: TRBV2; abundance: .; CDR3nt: TGTGCCAGCATAGGCGGCTACGAGCAGTACTTC; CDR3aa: CASIGGYEQYF
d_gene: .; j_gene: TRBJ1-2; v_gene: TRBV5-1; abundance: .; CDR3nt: TGCGCCAGCAGCTTGGGACCCTTTGAGGGGTCTGGCTACACCTTC; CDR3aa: CASSLGPFEGSGYTF
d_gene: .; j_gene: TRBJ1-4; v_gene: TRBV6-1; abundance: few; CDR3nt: TGTGCCAGCAGCTCGCCGGGTCCTTACAATGAAAAACTGTTTTTT; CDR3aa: CASSSPGPYNEKLFF
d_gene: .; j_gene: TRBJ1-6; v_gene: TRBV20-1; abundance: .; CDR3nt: TGCAGTGCTACAAGAGACCGAGATTCACCCCTCCACTTT; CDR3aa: CSATRDRDSPLHF
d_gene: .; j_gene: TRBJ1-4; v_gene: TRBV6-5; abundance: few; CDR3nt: TGTGCCAGCAGTTCCGGGACAAGAGGGGCAAAACTGTTTTTT; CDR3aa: CASSSGTRGAKLFF
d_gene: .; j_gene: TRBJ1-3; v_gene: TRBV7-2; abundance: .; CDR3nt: TGTGCCAGCACCCGACAGCTAGGAAACACCATATATTTT; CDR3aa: CASTRQLGNTIYF
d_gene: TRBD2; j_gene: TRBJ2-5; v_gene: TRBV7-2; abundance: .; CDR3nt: TGTGCCAGCAGCTGGACTAGGTTGGAGACCCAGTACTTC; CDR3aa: CASSWTRLETQYF
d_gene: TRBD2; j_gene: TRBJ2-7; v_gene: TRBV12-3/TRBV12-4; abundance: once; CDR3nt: TGTGCCAGCAGTTTCCCACTAGCGGGGATCTACGAGCAGTACTTC; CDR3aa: CASSFPLAGIYEQYF
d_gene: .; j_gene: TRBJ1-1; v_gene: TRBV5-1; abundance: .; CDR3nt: TGCGCCAGCAGCTTGAGCGGACTGTTCGCTGAAGCTTTCTTT; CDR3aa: CASSLSGLFAEAFF
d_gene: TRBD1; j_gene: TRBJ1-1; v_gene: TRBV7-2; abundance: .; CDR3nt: TGTGCCAGCAGCTCCGAGAGGGGACAGGTGCCGAACACTGAAGCTTTCTTT; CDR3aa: CASSSERGQVPNTEAFF
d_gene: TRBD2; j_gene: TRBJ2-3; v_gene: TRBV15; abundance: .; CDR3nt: TGTGCCACCAGTCCCAGCGGGATCGAAGCAGATACGCAGTATTTT; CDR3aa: CATSPSGIEADTQYF
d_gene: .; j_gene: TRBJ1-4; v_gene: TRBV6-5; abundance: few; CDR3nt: TGTGCCAGCAGTACAGGGCGCCTCAATGAAAAACTGTTTTTT; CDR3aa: CASSTGRLNEKLFF
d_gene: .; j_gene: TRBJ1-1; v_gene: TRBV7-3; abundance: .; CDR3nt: TGTGCCAGCAGTACAGACAGGAACACTGAAGCTTTCTTT; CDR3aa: CASSTDRNTEAFF
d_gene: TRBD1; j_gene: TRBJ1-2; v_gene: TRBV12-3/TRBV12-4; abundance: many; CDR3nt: TGTGCCAGCAGTCTAAGGGACAGGGCTGGCTACACCTTC; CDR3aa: CASSLRDRAGYTF
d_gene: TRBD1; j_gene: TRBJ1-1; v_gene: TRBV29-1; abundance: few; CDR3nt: TGCAGCGTTGTTTACAGGGGGCGTTTGAACACTGAAGCTTTCTTT; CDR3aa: CSVVYRGRLNTEAFF
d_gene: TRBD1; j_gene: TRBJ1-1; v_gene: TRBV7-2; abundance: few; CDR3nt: TGTGCCAGCAGCCCGGACAGGGGGAAGGAAGCTTTCTTT; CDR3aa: CASSPDRGKEAFF
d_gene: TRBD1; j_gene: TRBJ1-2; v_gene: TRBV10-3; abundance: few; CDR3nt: TGTGCCATCAGTGAATCGGACAGGGAGAGTGGCTACACCTTC; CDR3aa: CAISESDRESGYTF
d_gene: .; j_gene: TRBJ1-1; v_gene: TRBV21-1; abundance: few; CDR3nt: TGTGCCAGCAGCAAGGGGTCCCGTCAACCGGGACGGGGGGTCGCTGAAGCTTTCTTT; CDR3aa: CASSKGSRQPGRGVAEAFF
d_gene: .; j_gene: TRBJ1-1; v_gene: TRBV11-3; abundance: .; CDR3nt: TGTGCCAGCAGCTTAGGGGTTAACAGCCACACTGAAGCTTTCTTT; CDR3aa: CASSLGVNSHTEAFF
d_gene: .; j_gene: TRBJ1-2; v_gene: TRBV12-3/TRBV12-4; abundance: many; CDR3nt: TGTGCCAGCAGCGGACAGACTAACTATGGCTACACCTTC; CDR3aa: CASSGQTNYGYTF
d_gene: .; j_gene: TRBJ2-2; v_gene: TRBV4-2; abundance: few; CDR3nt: TGTGCCAGCAGTACGGGCCCCAGCCCCGGGGAGCTGTTTTTT; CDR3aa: CASSTGPSPGELFF
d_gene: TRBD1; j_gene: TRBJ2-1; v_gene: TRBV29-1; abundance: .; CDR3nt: TGCAGCGTTGAAGGAACAGGGGGCGGGCTCTACAATGAGCAGTTCTTC; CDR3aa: CSVEGTGGGLYNEQFF
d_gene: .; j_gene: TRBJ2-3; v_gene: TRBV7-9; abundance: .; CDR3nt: TGTGCCAGCAGCCCCGGCCTGGTCGCGCAGTATTTT; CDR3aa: CASSPGLVAQYF
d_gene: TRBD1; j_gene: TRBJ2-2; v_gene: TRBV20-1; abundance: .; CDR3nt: TGCAGTGCTAGGGGCAACAGGGGGCGTAATACCGGGGAGCTGTTTTTT; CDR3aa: CSARGNRGRNTGELFF
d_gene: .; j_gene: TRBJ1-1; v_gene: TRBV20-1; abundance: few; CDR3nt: TGCAGTGCTAGGTTGGGAAGGGACACTGAAGCTTTCTTT; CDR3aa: CSARLGRDTEAFF
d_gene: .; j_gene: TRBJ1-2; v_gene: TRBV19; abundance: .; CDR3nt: TGTGCCAGTAGCTACAGCAACTATGGCTACACCTTC; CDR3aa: CASSYSNYGYTF
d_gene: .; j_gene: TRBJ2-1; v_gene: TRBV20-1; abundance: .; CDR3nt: TGCAGTGCTAGAGATTCCAGCCTCAATGAGCAGTTCTTC; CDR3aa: CSARDSSLNEQFF
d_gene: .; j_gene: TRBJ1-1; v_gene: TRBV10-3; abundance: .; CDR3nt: TGTGCCATCAGCGGCGGGGGTGTGCGCACTGAAGCTTTCTTT; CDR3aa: CAISGGGVRTEAFF
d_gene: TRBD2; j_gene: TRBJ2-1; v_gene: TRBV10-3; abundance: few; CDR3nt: TGTGCCATCAGTCCTAGCGGGGGCTACAATGAGCAGTTCTTC; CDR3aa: CAISPSGGYNEQFF
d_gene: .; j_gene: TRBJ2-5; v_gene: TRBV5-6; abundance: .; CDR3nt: TGTGCCAGCAGCTATTTGGTTGAGGAGACCCAGTACTTC; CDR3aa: CASSYLVEETQYF